This T cell receptor (beta chain) was sequenced for a study of T cell changes during pregnancy in multiple sclerosis (dated by TCRdb to between 2018 and 2020). Some background on the complete study: In women with multiple sclerosis, the researchers looked at how the T cell repertoire shifted as pregnancy progressed.

CDR1 and CDR2 are drawn from the germline V gene: SGHRS, YFSETQ. Measured from the cysteine to the phenylalanine, the CDR3 is 14 residues long. The kept DNA is CDR3 alone, 42 bases in frame from the first base. Here V drops 1 base and J drops 3 bases, and the junction holds 1 base not matched to any gene. The library was built by means of the immunoSEQ multiplex PCR assay. TCRdb retrieved this table from immuneACCESS and kept in-frame rearrangements only. Not all clones are present; in checked studies, unresolved V genes account for under half, and no reason is known for the remainder. Across this sample there are more than 70,000 clones, with more than 85% seen only once. The ten largest account for 0.8% to 0.95% of the sample. This clone was counted between two and nine times. Its recognized antigen is unknown. No base qualities exist here, and no much larger clone lies one base off it.

The V and J segments used are TRBV5-1 and TRBJ1-1, with 9 central nucleotides matching TRBD1. This receptor was taken from a female donor with multiple sclerosis, enrolled in a pregnancy study. This material consisted of peripheral blood, taken before pregnancy. The CDR3 corresponds to CASSLWTGDTEAFF. The DNA sequence is TGCGCCAGCAGCTTGTGGACAGGGGACACTGAAGCTTTCTTT.